The 16 T cell receptor beta chains presented below share a single source sample, sequenced in a study of cytomegalovirus exposure and HLA in healthy donors. The PCR had 60 Vbeta and 13 Jbeta primers. Some clones are missing from TCRdb's copy, which holds only in-frame ones; the method was immunoSEQ multiplex PCR. The sample holds approximately 70,000 clones, about 67% seen once. The source material was PBMCs. These receptors were obtained from a man between 40 and 49 years old in good health and CMV-seropositive.

The V and J genes are TRBV19 and TRBJ2-3; D unresolved. The CDR3 totals 13 residues. Germline CDR1 and CDR2: LNHDA and SQIVND (reference sequence). The ends were cut back, 3 bases at V and 2 bases at J, with 6 bases in the middle. For the CDR3, the DNA is TGTGCCAGTAGTATCACAGCCACAGATACGCAGTATTTT. As protein: CASSITATDTQYF.

The V call is TRBV2, the J call TRBJ1-5; D gene uncertain. Germline V gene lookup returns CDR1 SNHLY and CDR2 FYNNEI. This CDR3 region has 14 residues. V dropped 2 bases and J dropped 7 bases, with 12 bases sitting between them. In DNA form, the CDR3 reads TGTGCCAGCAGTGAACTGCCCCGGGGACAGCCCCAGCATTTT. It translates to CASSELPRGQPQHF.

The CDR3 DNA follows: TGTGCCAGCAGCTTCGACAGGGCCAATGAGCAGTTCTTC. Translating gives CASSFDRANEQFF. The chain combines TRBV7-2 with TRBJ2-1; 7 positions match TRBD1. J gave up 6 bases and V 3 bases, and 2 bases lay outside the gene matches. The CDR3 consists of 13 residues. Germline assignment: CDR1 SGHTA and CDR2 FQGNSA.

The chain employs TRBV19 and TRBJ2-1; maybe TRBD2 (7 bases). The ends were cut back, 4 bases at V and 0 bases at J, with 25 bases in the middle. This CDR3 has 20 amino acids. Germline assignment: CDR1 LNHDA and CDR2 SQIVND (reference sequence). In DNA form, the CDR3 reads TGTGCCAGTAGTAGGGGCGTGGGGGGGGGCCGGATAAGCTCCTACAATGAGCAGTTCTTC. Protein: CASSRGVGGGRISSYNEQFF.

V gene TRBV30 combines with J gene TRBJ1-1; a possible D gene is TRBD1 (5 bases). CDR1 and CDR2 (germline): GTSNPN, SVGIG (reference sequence). This CDR3 has 14 amino acids. V lost 3 bases, J lost 7 bases, and 18 bases lay in between. CDR3 sequence: CAWRGLVLGGEAFF. The DNA for the CDR3 is TGTGCCTGGAGGGGGCTGGTTTTGGGGGGTGAAGCTTTCTTT.

The V and J genes are TRBV13 and TRBJ2-1; possibly TRBD2 for D (6 bases). The CDR3 totals 15 residues. The germline gives CDR1 PRHDT, CDR2 FYEKMQ (reference sequence). V was shortened by 3 bases and J by 2 bases, with 11 bases between the two germline ends. CDR3 DNA: TGTGCCAGCAGCTTGGGAGGAACCCCCTACAATGAGCAGTTCTTC. Translation gives CASSLGGTPYNEQFF.

V and J are TRBV7-6 and TRBJ2-2; D gene ambiguous. The CDR3 is made up of 12 amino acids. CDR1 is SGHVS, CDR2 FNYEAQ, per germline. The germline V and J ends were trimmed by 1 base and 6 bases, with 3 bases remaining between them. CDR3 DNA sequence: TGTGCCAGCAGCTTAGTCTCCGGGGAGCTGTTTTTT. It yields the protein CASSLVSGELFF.

The chain has TRBV14 and TRBJ1-1; D unresolved. CDR3 length equals 13 residues. V lost 5 bases and J 2 bases, leaving 9 bases between the germline ends. CDR1 and CDR2 (germline): SGHDN, FVKESK. The CDR3 reads CASSDGINTEAFF. DNA for the CDR3: TGTGCCAGCAGCGACGGGATCAACACTGAAGCTTTCTTT. The full variable domain, completed using reference TRBV14 and TRBJ1-1, is EAGVTQFPSHSVIEKGQTVTLRCDPISGHDNLYWYRRVMGKEIKFLLHFVKESKQDESGMPNNRFLAERTGGTYSTLKVQPAELEDSGVYFCASSDGINTEAFFGQGTRLTVV.

The count of this clone is one. The chain recombines TRBV30 with TRBJ1-6, with D unclear. Trimming cost V 5 bases and J 7 bases, with 9 bases left between them. Germline lookup yields CDR1 GTSNPN and CDR2 SVGIG (reference sequence). The CDR3 covers 12 residues. The CDR3 DNA sequence: TGTGCCTGGCGTCAAGAGAATTCACCCCTCCACTTT. Translated, it gives CAWRQENSPLHF.

V and J are TRBV4-2 and TRBJ2-1; 12 bases align to TRBD2. Germline CDR1 LGHNA, CDR2 YNFKEQ. The CDR3 length is 15 residues. V was clipped by 7 bases and J by 6 bases; unmatched bases: 7. The CDR3: CASTPGLAGLNEQFF. DNA of the CDR3: TGTGCCAGCACACCGGGACTAGCGGGTCTCAATGAGCAGTTCTTC.

The rearrangement joins TRBV7-2 to TRBJ2-7; 9 nucleotides match TRBD1. CDR1 and CDR2 from the germline V gene are SGHTA and FQGNSA. CDR3 length: 14 residues. The ends lost 8 bases at V and 6 bases at J; junction bases unmatched: 11. CDR3 loop: CASVPGQGAPEQYF. CDR3 DNA: TGTGCCAGCGTTCCGGGACAGGGTGCACCCGAGCAGTACTTC.

The J gene is TRBJ1-2, the V gene TRBV20-1; D is uncertain. CDR3 length equals 11 residues. The V end was cut by 5 bases, the J end by 8 bases, with 12 bases between. Germline assignment: CDR1 DFQATT and CDR2 SNEGSKA (reference sequence). The DNA for the CDR3 is TGCAGTGCTTACGACCCGGGGGGCTACACCTTC. The encoded protein is CSAYDPGGYTF.

In this sample, this clone turned up once. The chain couples TRBV5-4 to TRBJ1-6, with D possibly being TRBD1 (5 bases). This CDR3 region has 14 residues. Per germline, CDR1 SGHNT and CDR2 YYREEE (reference sequence). V lost 1 base and J lost 7, with 9 bases in between. The chain's CDR3 is CASSLNRGNSPLHF. CDR3 in DNA: TGTGCCAGCAGCTTGAATAGGGGCAATTCACCCCTCCACTTT.

This clone was counted a few times. The chain employs TRBV5-5 and TRBJ2-5, with D maybe TRBD2 (6 bases). The germline V gene encodes CDR1 SGHKS and CDR2 YYEKEE (reference sequence). V lost 4 bases and J lost 5, with 24 bases in between. This CDR3 has 17 residues. CDR3: CASSIPPGRGNIETQYF. In DNA form, the CDR3 reads TGTGCCAGCAGCATACCCCCGGGTCGGGGGAATATTGAGACCCAGTACTTC.

This clone appeared a single time. Here the CDR3 DNA reads TGTGCCAGCAGTTCATTCCGGACAGGGGGCCTCTACGAGCAGTACTTC. Residues: CASSSFRTGGLYEQYF. This chain uses TRBV6-5 with TRBJ2-7; 11 bases align to TRBD1. J gave up 3 bases and V 4 bases, and 8 bases lay outside the gene matches. Germline CDR1 is MNHEY and CDR2 is SVGAGI. The CDR3 extends over 16 amino acids.

V gene TRBV6-6 combines with J gene TRBJ2-5, with no clear D. The germline CDR1 and CDR2 sequences are MNHNY and SVGAGI (reference sequence). The CDR3 loop spans 13 amino acids. V gave up 6 bases and J gave up 5 bases, with 13 bases separating them. The CDR3 spells CASSRPEEETQYF. The CDR3 DNA reads TGTGCCAGCAGCAGACCTGAGGAGGAGACCCAGTACTTC.